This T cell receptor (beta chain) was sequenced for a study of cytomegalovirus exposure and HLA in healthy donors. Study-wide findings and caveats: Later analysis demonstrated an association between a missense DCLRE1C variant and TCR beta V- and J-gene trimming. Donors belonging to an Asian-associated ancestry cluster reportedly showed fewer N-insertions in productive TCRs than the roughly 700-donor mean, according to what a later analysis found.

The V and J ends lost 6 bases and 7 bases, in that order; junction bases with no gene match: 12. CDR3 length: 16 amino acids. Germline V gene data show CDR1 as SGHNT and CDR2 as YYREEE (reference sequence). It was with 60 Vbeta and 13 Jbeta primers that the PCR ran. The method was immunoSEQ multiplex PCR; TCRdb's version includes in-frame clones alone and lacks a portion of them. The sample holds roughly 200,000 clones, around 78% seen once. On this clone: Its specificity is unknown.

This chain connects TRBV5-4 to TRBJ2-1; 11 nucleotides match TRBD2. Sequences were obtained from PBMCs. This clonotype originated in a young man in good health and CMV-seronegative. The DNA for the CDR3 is TGTGCCAGCAACCTCGAACTAGCGGGAGTCAAAAATGAGCAGTTCTTC. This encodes CASNLELAGVKNEQFF.